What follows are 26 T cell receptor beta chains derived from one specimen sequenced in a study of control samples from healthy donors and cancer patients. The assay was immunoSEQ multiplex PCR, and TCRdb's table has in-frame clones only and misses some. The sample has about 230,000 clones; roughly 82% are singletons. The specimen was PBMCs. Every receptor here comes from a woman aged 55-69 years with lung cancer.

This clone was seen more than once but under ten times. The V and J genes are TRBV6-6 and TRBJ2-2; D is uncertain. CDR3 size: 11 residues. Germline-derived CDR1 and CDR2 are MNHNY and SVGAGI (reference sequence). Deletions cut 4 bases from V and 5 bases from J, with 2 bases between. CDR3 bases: TGTGCCAGCAGTTTTACCGGGGAGCTGTTTTTT. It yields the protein CASSFTGELFF.

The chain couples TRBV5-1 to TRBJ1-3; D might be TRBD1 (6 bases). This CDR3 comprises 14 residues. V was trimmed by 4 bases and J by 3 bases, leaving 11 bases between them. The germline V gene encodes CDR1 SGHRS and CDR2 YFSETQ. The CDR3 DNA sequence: TGCGCCAGCAGCCCCACAGGGAATGGAAACACCATATATTTT. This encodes CASSPTGNGNTIYF.

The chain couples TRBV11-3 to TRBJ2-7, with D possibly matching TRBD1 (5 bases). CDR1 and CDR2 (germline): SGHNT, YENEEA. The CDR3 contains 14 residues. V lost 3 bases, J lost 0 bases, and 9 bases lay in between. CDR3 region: CASSFTGNSYEQYF. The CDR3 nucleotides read TGTGCCAGCAGCTTTACAGGCAACTCCTACGAGCAGTACTTC.

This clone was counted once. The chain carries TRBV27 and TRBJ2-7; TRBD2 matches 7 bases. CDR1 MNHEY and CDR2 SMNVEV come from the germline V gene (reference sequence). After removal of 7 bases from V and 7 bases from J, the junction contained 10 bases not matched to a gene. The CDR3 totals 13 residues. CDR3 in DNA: TGTGCCAGCAAATTGGAGGCCGGGGGGGAGCAGTACTTC. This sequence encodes CASKLEAGGEQYF.

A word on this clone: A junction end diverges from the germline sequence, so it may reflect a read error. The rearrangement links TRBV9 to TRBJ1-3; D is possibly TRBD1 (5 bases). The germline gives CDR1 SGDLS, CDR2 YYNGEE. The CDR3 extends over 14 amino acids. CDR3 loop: CASTVGTGGNTIYF. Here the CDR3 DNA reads TGTGCCAGCACCGTAGGGACTGGCGGAAACACCATATATTTT.

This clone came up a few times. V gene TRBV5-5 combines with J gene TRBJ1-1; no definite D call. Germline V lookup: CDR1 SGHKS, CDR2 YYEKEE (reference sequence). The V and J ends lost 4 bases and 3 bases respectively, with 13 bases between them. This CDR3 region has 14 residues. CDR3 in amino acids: CASSREAQYTEAFF. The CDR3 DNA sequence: TGTGCCAGCAGCCGGGAGGCGCAGTACACTGAAGCTTTCTTT.

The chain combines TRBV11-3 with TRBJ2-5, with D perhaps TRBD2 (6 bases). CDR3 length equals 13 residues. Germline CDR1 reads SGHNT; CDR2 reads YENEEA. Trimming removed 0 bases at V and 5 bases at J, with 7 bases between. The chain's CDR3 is CASSLESGETQYF. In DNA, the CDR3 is TGTGCCAGCAGCTTAGAAAGCGGGGAGACCCAGTACTTC.

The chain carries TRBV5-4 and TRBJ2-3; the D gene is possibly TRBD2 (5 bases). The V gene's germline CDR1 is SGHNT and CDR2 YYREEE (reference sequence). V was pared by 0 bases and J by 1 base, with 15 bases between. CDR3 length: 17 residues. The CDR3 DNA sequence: TGTGCCAGCAGCTTGGGTAATAGGGAGCGGCGCACAGATACGCAGTATTTT. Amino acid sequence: CASSLGNRERRTDTQYF.

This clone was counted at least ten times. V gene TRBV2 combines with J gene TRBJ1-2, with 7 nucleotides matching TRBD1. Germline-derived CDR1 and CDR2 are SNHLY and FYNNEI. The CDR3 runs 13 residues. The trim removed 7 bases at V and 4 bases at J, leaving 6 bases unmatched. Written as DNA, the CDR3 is TGTGCCAGCATTTCGCAGGGGGGCTATGGCTACACCTTC. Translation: CASISQGGYGYTF.

CDR3 coding DNA: TGTGCCAGCAGTCCATACCGGGGAGGCTACACAGATACGCAGTATTTT. It translates to CASSPYRGGYTDTQYF. The chain combines TRBV6-2 or TRBV6-3 with TRBJ2-3; maybe TRBD2 (6 bases). CDR1 is MNHEY, CDR2 SVGEGT, per germline. CDR3 size: 16 residues. The V end was cut by 5 bases, the J end by 2 bases, with 17 bases between.

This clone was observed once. The CDR3 loop is CASSQDLYQARASGNTIYF. CDR3 nucleotide sequence: TGTGCCAGCAGCCAAGATCTATATCAGGCCAGGGCCTCAGGAAACACCATATATTTT. This sequence joins TRBV4-2 and TRBJ1-3; TRBD1 might be the D (5 bases). V was trimmed by 0 bases and J by 4 bases, leaving 22 bases between them. This CDR3 region has 19 residues. The germline gives CDR1 LGHNA, CDR2 YNFKEQ.

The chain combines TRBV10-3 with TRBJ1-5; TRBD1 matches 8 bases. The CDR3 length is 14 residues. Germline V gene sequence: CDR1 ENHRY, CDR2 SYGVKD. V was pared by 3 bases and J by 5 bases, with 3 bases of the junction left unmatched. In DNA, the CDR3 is TGTGCCATCAGTGAAGGACAGGGAGATCAGCCCCAGCATTTT. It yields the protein CAISEGQGDQPQHF.

The CDR3 nucleotides read TGTGCCAGCAGCGTAACTGACGTGGAAGCTGGAAACACCATATATTTT. This translates into CASSVTDVEAGNTIYF. This chain links TRBV9 with TRBJ1-3; D unresolved. V was pared by 1 base and J by 2 bases, with 13 bases between. Germline V lookup: CDR1 SGDLS, CDR2 YYNGEE. The CDR3 spans 16 residues.

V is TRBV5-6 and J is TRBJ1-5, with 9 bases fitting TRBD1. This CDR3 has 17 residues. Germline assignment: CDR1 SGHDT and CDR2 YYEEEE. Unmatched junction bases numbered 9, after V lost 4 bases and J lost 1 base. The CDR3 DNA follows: TGTGCCAGCAGCCGAGCGACAGGGGGTTTGAGCAATCAGCCCCAGCATTTT. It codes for CASSRATGGLSNQPQHF.

This chain's CDR3 is CASSQDVGQVGEEQYF. In nucleotides, the CDR3 is TGTGCCAGCAGCCAAGACGTTGGACAAGTGGGTGAGGAGCAGTACTTC. V and J are TRBV14 and TRBJ2-7; possible D gene TRBD1, 5 bases. This CDR3 comprises 16 residues. Trimming took off 0 bases at V and 7 bases at J, with 19 bases between the two ends. CDR1 is SGHDN and CDR2 is FVKESK in the germline V gene.

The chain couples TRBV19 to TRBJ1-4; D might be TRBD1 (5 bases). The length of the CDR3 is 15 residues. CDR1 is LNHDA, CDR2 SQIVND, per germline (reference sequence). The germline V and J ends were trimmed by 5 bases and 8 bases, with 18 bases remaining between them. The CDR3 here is CASSEGAGSREKLFF. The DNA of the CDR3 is TGTGCCAGTAGTGAAGGGGCAGGGTCACGAGAAAAACTGTTTTTT.

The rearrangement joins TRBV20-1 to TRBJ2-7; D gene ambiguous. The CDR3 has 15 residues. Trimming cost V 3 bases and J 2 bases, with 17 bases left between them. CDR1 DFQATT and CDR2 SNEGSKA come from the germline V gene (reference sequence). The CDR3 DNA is TGCAGTGCTAGTGGGAATGTGGGTCTCACCTACGAGCAGTACTTC. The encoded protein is CSASGNVGLTYEQYF.

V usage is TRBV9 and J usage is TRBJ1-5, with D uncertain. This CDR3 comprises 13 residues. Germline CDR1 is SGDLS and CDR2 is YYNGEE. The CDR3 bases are TGTGCTTCTTCGGTGGGTGGGGAGCAGCCCCAGCATTTT. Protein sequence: CASSVGGEQPQHF.

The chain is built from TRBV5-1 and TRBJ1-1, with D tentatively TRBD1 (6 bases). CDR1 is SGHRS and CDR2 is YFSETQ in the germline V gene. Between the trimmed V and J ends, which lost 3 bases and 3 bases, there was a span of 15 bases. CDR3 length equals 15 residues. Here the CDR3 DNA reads TGCGCCAGCAGCTCACTGGGCGCAGGGGACACTGAAGCTTTCTTT. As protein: CASSSLGAGDTEAFF.

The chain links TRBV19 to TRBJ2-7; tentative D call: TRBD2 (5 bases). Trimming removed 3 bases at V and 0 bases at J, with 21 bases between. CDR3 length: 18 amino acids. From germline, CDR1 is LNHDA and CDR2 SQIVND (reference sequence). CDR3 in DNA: TGTGCCAGTAGTATGCGTCCGGGGATTGCGCGGGCCTCCTACGAGCAGTACTTC. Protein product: CASSMRPGIARASYEQYF.

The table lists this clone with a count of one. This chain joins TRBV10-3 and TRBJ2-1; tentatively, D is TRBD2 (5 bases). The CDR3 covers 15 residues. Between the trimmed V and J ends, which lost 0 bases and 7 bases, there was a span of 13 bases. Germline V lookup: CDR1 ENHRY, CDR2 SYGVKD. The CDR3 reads CAISESLGKRNEQFF. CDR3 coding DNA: TGTGCCATCAGTGAGTCGCTCGGGAAGAGGAATGAGCAGTTCTTC.

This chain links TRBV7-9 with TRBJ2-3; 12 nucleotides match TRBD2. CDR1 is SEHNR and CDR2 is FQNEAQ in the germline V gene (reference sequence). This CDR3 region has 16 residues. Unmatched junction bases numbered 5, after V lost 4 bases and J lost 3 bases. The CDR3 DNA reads TGTGCCAGCAGCTCCCCTAGCGGGGGGGCGACAGATACGCAGTATTTT. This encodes CASSSPSGGATDTQYF.

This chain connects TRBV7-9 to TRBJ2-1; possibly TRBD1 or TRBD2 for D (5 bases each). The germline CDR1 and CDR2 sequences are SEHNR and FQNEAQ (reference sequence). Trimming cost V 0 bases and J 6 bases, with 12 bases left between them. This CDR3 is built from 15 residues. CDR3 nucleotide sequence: TGTGCCAGCAGCTTAGCCGGGGCCCCCGCCAATGAGCAGTTCTTC. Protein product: CASSLAGAPANEQFF.

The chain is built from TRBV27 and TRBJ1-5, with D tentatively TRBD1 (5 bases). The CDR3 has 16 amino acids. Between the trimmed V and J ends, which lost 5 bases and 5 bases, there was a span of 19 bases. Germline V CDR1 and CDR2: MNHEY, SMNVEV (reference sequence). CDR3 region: CASSPSGARLDQPQHF. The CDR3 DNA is TGTGCCAGCAGTCCCTCTGGGGCCAGACTCGATCAGCCCCAGCATTTT.

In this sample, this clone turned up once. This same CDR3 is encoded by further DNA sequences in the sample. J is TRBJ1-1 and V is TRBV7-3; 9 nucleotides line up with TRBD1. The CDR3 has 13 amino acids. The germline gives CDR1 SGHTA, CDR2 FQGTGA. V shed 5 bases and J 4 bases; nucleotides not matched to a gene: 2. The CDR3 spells CASSLTGGTEAFF. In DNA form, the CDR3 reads TGTGCCAGCAGCCTGACAGGGGGCACTGAAGCTTTCTTT.

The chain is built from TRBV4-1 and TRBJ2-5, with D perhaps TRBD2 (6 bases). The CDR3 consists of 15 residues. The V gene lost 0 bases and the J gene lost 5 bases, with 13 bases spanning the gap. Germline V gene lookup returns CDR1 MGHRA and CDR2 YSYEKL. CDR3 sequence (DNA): TGCGCCAGCAGCCAAGATACCGCGGGAAGGGAGACCCAGTACTTC. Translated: CASSQDTAGRETQYF.